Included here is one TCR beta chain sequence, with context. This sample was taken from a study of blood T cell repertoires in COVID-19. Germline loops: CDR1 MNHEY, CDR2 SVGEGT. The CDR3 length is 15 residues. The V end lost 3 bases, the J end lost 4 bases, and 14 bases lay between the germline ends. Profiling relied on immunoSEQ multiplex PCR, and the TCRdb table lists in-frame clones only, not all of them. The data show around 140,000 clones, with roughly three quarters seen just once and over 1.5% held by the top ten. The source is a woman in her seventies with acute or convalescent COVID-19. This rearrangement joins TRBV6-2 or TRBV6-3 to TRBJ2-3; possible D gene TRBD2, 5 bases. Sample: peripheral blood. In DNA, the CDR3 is TGTGCCAGCAGTTATGAGGGAGTTCGGGCAGATACGCAGTATTTT. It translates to CASSYEGVRADTQYF.